This T cell receptor beta chain is from a study of OX40 agonist ivuxolimab in advanced cancers. Whole-study context: An agonistic human IgG2 monoclonal antibody against OX40 (CD134) was given. Partial response was recorded in three patients: one hepatocellular carcinoma and two cutaneous melanoma cases. Study conclusions and caveats: Averaged across samples, CD8+ T cells carried more expanded clones than CD4+ did. Both CD4+ and CD8+ T cell populations in blood had undergone clonal expansion by week 6 at 0.1 to 3.0 mg/kg.

This CDR3 contains 13 residues. Between the trimmed V and J ends, which lost 7 bases and 7 bases, there was a span of 11 bases. Germline V gene data show CDR1 as SGHVS and CDR2 as FQNEAQ. Comment on this clone: Its specificity is unknown.

Sequenced by immunoSEQ multiplex PCR; TCRdb stores in-frame clones only, minus some. The sample consists of 77,000 or so clones, roughly 90% of them appearing once. The sequencing here drew on CD4+ or CD8+ T cells sorted from blood, taken in a trial of the OX40 agonist ivuxolimab. This chain links TRBV7-8 with TRBJ1-6; D call uncertain. This TCR came from an adult with an advanced solid tumor such as melanoma, head and neck, liver or kidney cancer. Here the CDR3 DNA reads TGTGCCAGCACCCCGTCGACGAATTCACCCCTCCACTTT. Translation gives CASTPSTNSPLHF.